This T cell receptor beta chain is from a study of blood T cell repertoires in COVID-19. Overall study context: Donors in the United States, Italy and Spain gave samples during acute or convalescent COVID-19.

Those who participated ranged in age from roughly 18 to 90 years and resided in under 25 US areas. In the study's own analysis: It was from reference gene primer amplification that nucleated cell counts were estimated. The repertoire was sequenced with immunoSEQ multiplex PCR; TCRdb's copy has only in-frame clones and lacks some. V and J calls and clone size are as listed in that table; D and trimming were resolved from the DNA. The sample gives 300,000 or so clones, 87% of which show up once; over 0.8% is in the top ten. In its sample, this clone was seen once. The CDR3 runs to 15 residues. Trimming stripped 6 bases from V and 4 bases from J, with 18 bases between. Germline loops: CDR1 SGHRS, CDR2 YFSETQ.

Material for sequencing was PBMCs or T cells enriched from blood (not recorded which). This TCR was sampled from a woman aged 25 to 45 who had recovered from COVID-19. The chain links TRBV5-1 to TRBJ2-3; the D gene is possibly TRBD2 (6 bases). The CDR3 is CASTPETSSPDTQYF. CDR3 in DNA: TGCGCCAGCACCCCCGAAACTAGCTCCCCAGATACGCAGTATTTT.